Shown below are 15 T cell receptor beta chains from a single sample sequenced in a study of read filtering for tumor transcriptome and immune sequencing. This library used 300 to 500 ng RNA and molecular barcoded adaptors spanning alpha/delta and beta/gamma chains. Each CDR3 protein is one row after TCRdb ran MiXCR on the reads. The profile shows about 38,000 distinct CDR3 sequences, roughly 13% of them singletons. Sequenced input: a population of CD138-negative cells sorted from bone marrow. The receptors originated from a donor at least 40 years old with multiple myeloma.

This clonotype occurred many times. V usage is TRBV29-1 and J usage is TRBJ2-1, with no clear D. Germline V gene data show CDR1 as SQVTM and CDR2 as ANQGSEA. This CDR3 contains 14 residues. Trimming removed 2 bases from V and 0 bases from J, with 8 bases in between. The CDR3 region has the DNA TGCAGCGTTGAATCTATCAGCTCCTACAATGAGCAGTTCTTC. Amino acid sequence: CSVESISSYNEQFF.

Remarks on this clonotype: With a much larger clone just one base away, this may be a read error. This chain links TRBV29-1 with TRBJ2-3; TRBD2 is a possible D gene (6 bases). The CDR3 is 14 amino acids. CDR1 is SQVTM, CDR2 ANQGSEA, per germline. This CDR3 reads CSSGVRGRTGTRYF. CDR3 nucleotide sequence: TGCAGCTCCGGGGTGCGAGGGAGGACGGGTACGCGGTATTTT.

This clonotype was found many times. The chain employs TRBV20-1 and TRBJ2-4, with 7 bases that match TRBD1. The CDR3 is made up of 13 amino acids. The J segment lost 3 bases and the V segment lost 6 bases, leaving 5 bases of the junction unmatched. CDR1 is DFQATT, CDR2 SNEGSKA, per germline (reference sequence). CDR3 amino acids: CSAPRTGKNIQYF. The CDR3 nucleotides read TGCAGTGCCCCTAGGACAGGCAAAAACATTCAGTACTTC.

In this sample, this clonotype turned up many times. The rearrangement joins TRBV5-1 to TRBJ2-3; D gene uncertain. The CDR3 sequence is 15 residues long. In germline, CDR1 is SGHRS, CDR2 YFSETQ. V was pared by 0 bases and J by 2 bases, with 10 bases between. The CDR3 loop reads CASSLGVTPTDTQYF. Written as DNA, the CDR3 is TGCGCCAGCAGCTTGGGAGTGACCCCCACAGATACGCAGTATTTT.

The sample holds many counts of this clonotype. This chain joins TRBV28 and TRBJ2-3; D remains unclear. The CDR3 is 14 amino acids. With 3 bases removed from V and 2 bases from J, the gap between germline ends came to 9 bases. Germline CDR1 is MDHEN and CDR2 is SYDVKM. The CDR3 protein is CASSLWKHTDTQYF. CDR3 in DNA: TGTGCCAGCAGTTTGTGGAAACACACAGATACGCAGTATTTT.

This clonotype occurred many times. The rearrangement uses TRBV12-3 or TRBV12-4 and TRBJ1-4; D unclear. The CDR3 is 14 amino acids. The V end lost 7 bases, the J end lost 3 bases, and 12 bases lay between the germline ends. The CDR3 nucleotides read TGTGCCAGCACCGTCCACACGGCTAATGAAAAACTGTTTTTT. Its translation: CASTVHTANEKLFF.

This clonotype was picked up a small number of times. It may be a read error: a sequence one base away is much more abundant. V and J are TRBV9 and TRBJ2-7, with 10 bases identical to TRBD2. The CDR3 has 14 amino acids. CDR1 and CDR2 from the germline V gene are SGDLS and YYNGEE. CDR3 nucleotide sequence: TGTGCCAGCAGCGTACTAGCGGGAGCTGGAGAGCGGTACTTC. Protein sequence: CASSVLAGAGERYF.

This clonotype is medium-sized by share. CDR3 protein: CASSPGGLLLFF. In DNA, the CDR3 is TGTGCCAGCAGCCCCGGGGGTCTACTTCTGTTCTTC. The genes are TRBV7-8 and TRBJ2-1; D perhaps matches TRBD2 (6 bases). V lost 5 bases to trimming and J lost 15 bases, with 17 bases between them. Germline CDR1 is SGHVS and CDR2 is FQNEAQ. The CDR3 spans 12 residues.

This clonotype has a count of ten or more. The rearrangement links TRBV18 to TRBJ2-2; D call uncertain. CDR1 is KGHSH and CDR2 is LQKENI in the germline V gene. The CDR3 is 16 amino acids. The V gene lost 0 bases and the J gene lost 5 bases, with 13 bases spanning the gap. The DNA for the CDR3 is TGTGCCAGCTCACCACCTAGGACCGGTAGTACCGGGGAGCTGTTTTTT. Residues: CASSPPRTGSTGELFF.

This clonotype was seen only a few times. The chain joins TRBV7-2 to TRBJ1-1; D perhaps matches TRBD1 (5 bases). Between the trimmed V and J ends, which lost 4 bases and 6 bases, there was a span of 18 bases. Germline V gene data show CDR1 as SGHTA and CDR2 as FQGNSA. CDR3 length: 15 residues. The CDR3 nucleotides read TGTACCAGCAGCTCCTTCCGGGCAGGGTTATCTGAAGCTTTCTTT. Translation gives CTSSSFRAGLSEAFF.

This clonotype was recorded many times. The V gene is TRBV19, the J gene TRBJ2-5; 12 bases match TRBD2. This CDR3 region has 17 residues. Germline trimming cut 6 bases from V and 2 bases from J; bases unmatched to any gene: 10. The V gene's germline CDR1 is LNHDA and CDR2 SQIVND (reference sequence). The CDR3 loop reads CASSRPRTSGDQETQYF. CDR3 sequence (DNA): TGTGCCAGTAGCCGACCAAGGACTAGCGGGGATCAAGAGACCCAGTACTTC.

Many counts were recorded for this clonotype. The rearrangement joins TRBV7-9 to TRBJ2-1; D not certain. CDR1 SEHNR and CDR2 FQNEAQ come from the germline V gene (reference sequence). V was pared by 5 bases and J by 8 bases, with 19 bases between. This CDR3 spans 15 amino acids. The DNA for the CDR3 is TGTGCCAGCAGCCCCGGCCAGGCGGCTACGGATGAGCAGTTCTTC. It encodes CASSPGQAATDEQFF.

This clonotype has at least ten counts. The rearrangement uses TRBV2 and TRBJ2-5; TRBD2 matches 8 bases. The length of the CDR3 is 15 residues. The germline V gene encodes CDR1 SNHLY and CDR2 FYNNEI. The V gene end was trimmed by 1 base and the J gene end by 0 bases; junction bases not matched to a gene: 1. CDR3 protein: CASSEERGYQETQYF. The CDR3, as DNA: TGTGCCAGCAGTGAAGAGCGGGGGTACCAAGAGACCCAGTACTTC.

This clonotype was detected a few times. V gene TRBV11-2 combines with J gene TRBJ2-5; D remains unclear. Germline CDR1 SGHAT, CDR2 FQNNGV. The CDR3 consists of 13 residues. V was pared by 2 bases and J by 2 bases, with 6 bases between. The CDR3 nucleotides read TGTGCCAGCAGCTTATGGAGACAAGAGACCCAGTACTTC. It yields the protein CASSLWRQETQYF.

This clonotype has just a few counts. The rearrangement joins TRBV4-2 to TRBJ1-5, with D maybe TRBD1 (5 bases). The germline V gene encodes CDR1 LGHNA and CDR2 YNFKEQ. The CDR3 runs to 14 residues. V was pared by 1 base and J by 6 bases, with 10 bases between. In DNA form, the CDR3 reads TGTGCCAGCAGCCAAGGGGGGGGAGGTCAGCCCCAGCATTTT. It specifies CASSQGGGGQPQHF.